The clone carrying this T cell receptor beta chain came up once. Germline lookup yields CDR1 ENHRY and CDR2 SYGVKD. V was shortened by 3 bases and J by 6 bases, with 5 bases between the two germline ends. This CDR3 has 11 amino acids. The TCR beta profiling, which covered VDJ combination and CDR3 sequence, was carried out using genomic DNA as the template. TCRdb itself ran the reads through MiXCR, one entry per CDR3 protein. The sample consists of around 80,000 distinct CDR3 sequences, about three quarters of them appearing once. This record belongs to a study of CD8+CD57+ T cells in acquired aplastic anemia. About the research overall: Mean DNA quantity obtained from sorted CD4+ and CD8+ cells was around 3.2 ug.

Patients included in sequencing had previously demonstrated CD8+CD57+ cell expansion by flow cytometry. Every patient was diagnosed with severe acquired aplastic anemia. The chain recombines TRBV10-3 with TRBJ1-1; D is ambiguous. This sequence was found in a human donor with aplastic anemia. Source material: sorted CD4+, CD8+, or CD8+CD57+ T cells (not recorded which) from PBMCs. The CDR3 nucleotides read TGTGCCATCAGTGACGGAGCTGAAGCTTTCTTT. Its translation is CAISDGAEAFF.